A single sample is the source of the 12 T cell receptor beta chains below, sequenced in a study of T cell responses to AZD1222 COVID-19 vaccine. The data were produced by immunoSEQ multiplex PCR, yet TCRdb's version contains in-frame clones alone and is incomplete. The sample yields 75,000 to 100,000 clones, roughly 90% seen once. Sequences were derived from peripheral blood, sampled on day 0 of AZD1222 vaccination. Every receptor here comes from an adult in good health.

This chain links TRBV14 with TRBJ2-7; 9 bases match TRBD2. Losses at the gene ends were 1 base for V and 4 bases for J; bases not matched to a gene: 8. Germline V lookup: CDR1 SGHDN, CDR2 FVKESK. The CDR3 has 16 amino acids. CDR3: CASSQGILAGPYEQYF. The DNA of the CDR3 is TGTGCCAGCAGCCAAGGCATCCTAGCGGGACCATACGAGCAGTACTTC.

CDR3 sequence (DNA): TGTGCCAGCAGCCCCCTCCCCACTAGCGGGAGGGCCCATGAGCAGTTCTTC. Translation gives CASSPLPTSGRAHEQFF. The rearrangement links TRBV7-3 to TRBJ2-1, with 13 bases that match TRBD2. CDR3 size: 17 residues. Germline-derived CDR1 and CDR2 are SGHTA and FQGTGA. V trimming: 5 bases; J trimming: 8 bases; junction bases outside the gene matches: 12.

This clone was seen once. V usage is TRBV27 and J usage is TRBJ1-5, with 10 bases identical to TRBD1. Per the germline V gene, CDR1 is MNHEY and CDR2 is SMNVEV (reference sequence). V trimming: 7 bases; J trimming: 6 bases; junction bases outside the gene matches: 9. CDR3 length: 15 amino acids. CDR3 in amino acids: CASKTGGQMVQPQHF. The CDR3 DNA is TGTGCCAGCAAGACAGGGGGCCAAATGGTTCAGCCCCAGCATTTT.

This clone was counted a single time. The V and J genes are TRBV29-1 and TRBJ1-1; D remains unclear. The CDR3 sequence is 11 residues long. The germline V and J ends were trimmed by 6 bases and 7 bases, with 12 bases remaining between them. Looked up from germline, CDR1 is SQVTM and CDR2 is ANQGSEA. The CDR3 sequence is CSVAPGIEAFF. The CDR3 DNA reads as TGCAGCGTCGCCCCCGGAATTGAAGCTTTCTTT.

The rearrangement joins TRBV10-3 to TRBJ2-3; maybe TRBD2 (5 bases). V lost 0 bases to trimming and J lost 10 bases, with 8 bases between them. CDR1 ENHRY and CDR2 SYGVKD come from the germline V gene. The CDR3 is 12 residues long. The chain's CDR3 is CAISESEAAQYF. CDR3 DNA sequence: TGTGCCATCAGTGAGTCGGAGGCGGCGCAGTATTTT.

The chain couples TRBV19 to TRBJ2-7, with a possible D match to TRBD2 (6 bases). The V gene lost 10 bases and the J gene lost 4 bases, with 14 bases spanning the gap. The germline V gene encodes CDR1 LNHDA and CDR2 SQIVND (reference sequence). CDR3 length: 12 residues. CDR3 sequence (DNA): TGTGCCACCCAATCTCGGGAGTACGAGCAGTACTTC. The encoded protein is CATQSREYEQYF.

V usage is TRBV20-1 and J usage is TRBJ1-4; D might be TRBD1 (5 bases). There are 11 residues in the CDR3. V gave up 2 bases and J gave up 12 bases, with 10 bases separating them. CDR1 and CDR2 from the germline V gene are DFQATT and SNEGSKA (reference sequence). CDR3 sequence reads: CSARQVGELFF. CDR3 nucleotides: TGCAGTGCTAGACAAGTGGGGGAACTGTTTTTT.

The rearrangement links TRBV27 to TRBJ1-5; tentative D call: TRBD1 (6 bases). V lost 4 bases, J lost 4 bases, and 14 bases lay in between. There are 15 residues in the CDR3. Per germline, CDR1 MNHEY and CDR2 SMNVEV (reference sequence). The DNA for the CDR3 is TGTGCCAGCAGTTCACCAGGGGAAGGTAATCAGCCCCAGCATTTT. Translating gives CASSSPGEGNQPQHF.

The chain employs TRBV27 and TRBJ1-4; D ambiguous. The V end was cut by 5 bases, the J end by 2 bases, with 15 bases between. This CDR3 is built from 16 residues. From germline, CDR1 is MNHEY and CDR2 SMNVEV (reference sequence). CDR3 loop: CASSPVLDATNEKLFF. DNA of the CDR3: TGTGCCAGCAGTCCAGTTTTAGATGCGACTAATGAAAAACTGTTTTTT.

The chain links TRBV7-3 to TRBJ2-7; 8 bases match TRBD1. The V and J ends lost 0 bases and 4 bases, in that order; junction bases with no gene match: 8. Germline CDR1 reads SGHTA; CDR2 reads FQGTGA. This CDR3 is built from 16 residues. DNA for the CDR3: TGTGCCAGCAGCTTAACTAGGGCAGGGGGCTTATACGAGCAGTACTTC. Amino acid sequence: CASSLTRAGGLYEQYF.

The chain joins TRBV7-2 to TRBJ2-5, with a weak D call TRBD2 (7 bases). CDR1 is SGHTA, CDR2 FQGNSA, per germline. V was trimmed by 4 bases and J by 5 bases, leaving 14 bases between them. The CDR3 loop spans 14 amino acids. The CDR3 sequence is CASSSGGAGETQYF. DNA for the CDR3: TGTGCCAGCAGCTCTGGGGGGGCGGGGGAGACCCAGTACTTC.

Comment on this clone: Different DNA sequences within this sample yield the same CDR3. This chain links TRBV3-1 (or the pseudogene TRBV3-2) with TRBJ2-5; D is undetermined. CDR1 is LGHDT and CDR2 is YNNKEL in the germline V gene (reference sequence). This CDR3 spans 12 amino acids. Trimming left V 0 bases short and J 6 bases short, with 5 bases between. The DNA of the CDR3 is TGTGCCAGCAGCCAAGACACTAAGACCCAGTACTTC. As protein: CASSQDTKTQYF.